What follows are 24 T cell receptor beta chains derived from one specimen sequenced in a study of T cells in Graves' hyperthyroidism and ophthalmopathy. Researchers amplified the TCR beta CDR3 regions from RNA transcripts. HTBI primers were employed in a first-round RT-PCR of the TCR CDR3. TCRdb passed the multiplex PCR reads through MiXCR, listing each CDR3 protein once. This table has more than 500,000 distinct CDR3 sequences, 12% to 15% appearing once. The material sequenced was blood. Source of these receptors: a woman in her 40s with Graves' hyperthyroidism.

The V and J genes are TRBV30 and TRBJ2-7, with 7 bases lining up with TRBD1. V lost 5 bases and J lost 7; bases outside the gene matches: 20. The CDR3 sequence is 16 residues long. CDR1 is GTSNPN and CDR2 is SVGIG in the germline V gene (reference sequence). CDR3: CAWAPRQGNPWREQYF. CDR3 nucleotide sequence: TGTGCCTGGGCACCACGACAGGGTAACCCCTGGAGAGAGCAGTACTTC.

This clonotype has at least ten counts. The V and J genes are TRBV2 and TRBJ2-3, with 10 bases lining up with TRBD1. Per germline, CDR1 SNHLY and CDR2 FYNNEI. This CDR3 is 15 amino acids long. V gave up 6 bases and J gave up 1 base; unmatched junction bases: 4. CDR3 nucleotide sequence: TGTGCCAGCAGGACAGGGGGCGCTGGCACAGATACGCAGTATTTT. It encodes CASRTGGAGTDTQYF. The full variable domain, rest sourced from reference TRBV2 and TRBJ2-3, is EPEVTQTPSHQVTQMGQEVILRCVPISNHLYFYWYRQILGQKVEFLVSFYNNEISEKSEIFDDQFSVERPDGSNFTLKIRSTKLEDSAMYFCASRTGGAGTDTQYFGPGTRLTVL.

This clonotype was observed many times. This rearrangement joins TRBV3-1 to TRBJ2-5; D not resolved. The CDR3 consists of 13 residues. The V end was cut by 3 bases, the J end by 2 bases, with 7 bases between. Germline V gives CDR1 LGHDT, CDR2 YNNKEL (reference sequence). The CDR3 loop reads CASSHMGQETQYF. The CDR3 DNA is TGTGCCAGCAGCCACATGGGGCAAGAGACCCAGTACTTC.

This clonotype was recorded many times. This chain connects TRBV20-1 to TRBJ2-7; the match to TRBD2 covers 8 bases. Per germline, CDR1 DFQATT and CDR2 SNEGSKA (reference sequence). The CDR3 extends over 15 amino acids. V shed 6 bases and J 5 bases; nucleotides not matched to a gene: 15. The CDR3 is CSAPNAGTRGDEQYF. The CDR3 bases are TGCAGTGCGCCGAATGCCGGGACTAGAGGGGACGAGCAGTACTTC.

This clonotype was recorded a few times. DNA of the CDR3: TGCAGTGCTAGCGGACTAGAGGGCTCCTACGAGCAGTACTTC. This encodes CSASGLEGSYEQYF. V usage is TRBV20-1 and J usage is TRBJ2-7, with 7 bases identical to TRBD2. V trimming: 3 bases; J trimming: 0 bases; junction bases outside the gene matches: 5. This CDR3 has 14 residues. The germline CDR1 and CDR2 sequences are DFQATT and SNEGSKA (reference sequence).

This clonotype occurred once. The CDR3 DNA reads TGTGCCAGCAGTGAAATGAAACGGTGGGATGAGCAGTTCTTC. Translated, it gives CASSEMKRWDEQFF. The V gene is TRBV6-1, the J gene TRBJ2-1, with D unclear. This CDR3 spans 14 amino acids. Germline CDR1 and CDR2: MNHNS and SASEGT. Trimming shortened V by 2 bases and J by 8 bases, and 13 bases separated the two germline ends.

In this sample, this clonotype turned up many times. V is TRBV28 and J is TRBJ2-7; 7 bases match TRBD2. Trimming took 4 bases from V and 4 from J; bases not matched to a gene: 7. The CDR3 is 14 amino acids. Germline CDR1 MDHEN, CDR2 SYDVKM. The CDR3 loop reads CASSSLRGDYEQYF. CDR3 bases: TGTGCCAGCAGTTCCCTCCGGGGGGATTACGAGCAGTACTTC.

In its sample, this clonotype was seen many times. This chain connects TRBV12-3 or TRBV12-4 to TRBJ2-7; TRBD2 matches 9 bases. CDR3 length equals 15 residues. With 1 base clipped from V and 3 bases from J, the junction kept 4 bases outside the gene matches. CDR3 DNA sequence: TGTGCCAGCAGTTTAGGCGGGAGGGCCAACTACGAGCAGTACTTC. It is translated as CASSLGGRANYEQYF.

This clonotype was picked up a small number of times. The chain has TRBV24-1 and TRBJ2-3; TRBD1 aligns across 8 bases. CDR1 and CDR2 (germline): KGHDR, SFDVKD. V was pared by 9 bases and J by 2 bases, with 6 bases of the junction left unmatched. The CDR3 runs to 14 residues. The CDR3 DNA reads TGTGCCACCTCCCAGGGGGCCTTCACAGATACGCAGTATTTT. Translation: CATSQGAFTDTQYF.

The chain links TRBV19 to TRBJ1-2, with 7 bases lining up with TRBD1. The CDR3 length is 13 residues. Germline V gives CDR1 LNHDA, CDR2 SQIVND (reference sequence). V dropped 6 bases and J dropped 2; count of bases not matched to a gene: 3. CDR3 DNA sequence: TGTGCCAGTAGAACAGGGGAGAACTATGGCTACACCTTC. Residues: CASRTGENYGYTF. Drawing the rest from reference TRBV19 and TRBJ1-2, the complete variable domain is DGGITQSPKYLFRKEGQNVTLSCEQNLNHDAMYWYRQDPGQGLRLIYYSQIVNDFQKGDIAEGYSVSREKKESFPLTVTSAQKNPTAFYLCASRTGENYGYTFGSGTRLTVV.

This chain uses TRBV6-2 or TRBV6-3 with TRBJ2-1; 11 bases agree with TRBD1. Germline CDR1 MNHEY, CDR2 SVGEGT. The trim removed 7 bases at V and 5 bases at J, leaving 13 bases unmatched. This CDR3 comprises 17 residues. The CDR3 sequence is CASTLRPPGQGDNEQFF. The CDR3 DNA reads as TGTGCCAGCACACTCAGACCTCCGGGACAGGGGGACAATGAGCAGTTCTTC.

The sample holds many counts of this clonotype. This chain uses TRBV2 with TRBJ2-1; D ambiguous. The germline CDR1 and CDR2 sequences are SNHLY and FYNNEI. The CDR3 loop spans 14 amino acids. V was pared by 2 bases and J by 1 base, with 6 bases between. For the CDR3, the DNA is TGTGCCAGCAGTGAAAACTTGTCCTACAATGAGCAGTTCTTC. It codes for CASSENLSYNEQFF.

The genes are TRBV6-9 and TRBJ2-7; the match to TRBD1 covers 7 bases. This CDR3 is 17 amino acids long. Germline CDR1 is MNHGY and CDR2 is SVAAGI. V lost 2 bases to trimming and J lost 1 base; unmatched junction nucleotides: 11. As DNA, the CDR3 is TGTGCCAGCAGTTATACCCCCCCAGGGGGTTTGTCCTACGAGCAGTACTTC. It is translated as CASSYTPPGGLSYEQYF.

At least ten counts were recorded for this clonotype. The chain employs TRBV7-9 and TRBJ2-1; 9 bases align to TRBD2. The CDR3 length is 15 residues. V shed 4 bases and J 8 bases; nucleotides not matched to a gene: 9. The V gene's germline CDR1 is SEHNR and CDR2 FQNEAQ (reference sequence). CDR3 region: CASSSGWGLADEQFF. In nucleotides, the CDR3 is TGTGCCAGCAGCTCAGGATGGGGACTAGCAGATGAGCAGTTCTTC. The full variable domain, completed using reference TRBV7-9 and TRBJ2-1, is DTGVSQNPRHKITKRGQNVTFRCDPISEHNRLYWYRQTLGQGPEFLTYFQNEAQLEKSRLLSDRFSAERPKGSFSTLEIQRTEQGDSAMYLCASSSGWGLADEQFFGPGTRLTVL.

This clonotype was found a few times. This chain connects TRBV18 to TRBJ1-4, with D maybe TRBD1 (5 bases). The V end lost 2 bases, the J end lost 2 bases, and 9 bases lay between the germline ends. CDR3 length equals 15 residues. CDR1 is KGHSH and CDR2 is LQKENI in the germline V gene. The CDR3 protein is CASSPTRGTNEKLFF. The CDR3 bases are TGTGCCAGCTCACCAACAAGGGGCACTAATGAAAAACTGTTTTTT.

This clonotype has a handful of counts. The chain uses TRBV7-2 and TRBJ2-7; D not resolved. Germline V gene sequence: CDR1 SGHTA, CDR2 FQGNSA. V shed 2 bases and J shed 0 bases, with 8 bases lying between them. The CDR3 sequence is 14 residues long. The CDR3: CASSLPPHSYEQYF. As DNA, the CDR3 is TGTGCCAGCAGCTTACCTCCCCACTCCTACGAGCAGTACTTC.

At least ten counts were recorded for this clonotype. The chain is built from TRBV30 and TRBJ2-5, with a tentative D call TRBD1 (6 bases). Deletions cut 3 bases from V and 1 base from J, with 12 bases between. Germline V gives CDR1 GTSNPN, CDR2 SVGIG (reference sequence). The length of the CDR3 is 14 residues. The CDR3 sequence: CAWSPDSFQETQYF. CDR3 in DNA: TGTGCCTGGAGCCCGGACAGTTTCCAAGAGACCCAGTACTTC.

This clonotype has ten or more counts. This chain connects TRBV5-1 to TRBJ2-2; D remains ambiguous. Trimming took 7 bases from V and 5 from J, leaving 12 bases between them. The CDR3 sequence is 13 residues long. The germline CDR1 and CDR2 sequences are SGHRS and YFSETQ. The CDR3 protein is CASGSVETGELFF. DNA of the CDR3: TGCGCCAGCGGTAGTGTGGAGACCGGGGAGCTGTTTTTT.

This clonotype was observed a few times. A read error may be the cause here, since a much bigger clone is one base away. The chain is built from TRBV2 and TRBJ2-1; D gene uncertain. The length of the CDR3 is 12 residues. From germline, CDR1 is SNHLY and CDR2 FYNNEI. The CDR3 DNA sequence: TGTGCCAGCGCCTTTCGAGGCAATGGGCAGTTCTTC. It translates to CASAFRGNGQFF.

A few counts support this clonotype. This chain links TRBV13 with TRBJ1-5; TRBD1 matches 9 bases. The V and J ends lost 5 bases and 9 bases, in that order; junction bases with no gene match: 8. The length of the CDR3 is 14 residues. Per the germline V gene, CDR1 is PRHDT and CDR2 is FYEKMQ (reference sequence). DNA of the CDR3: TGTGCCAGCAGCCTACAGGGGGCGGGCGGGCCCCAGCATTTT. The encoded protein is CASSLQGAGGPQHF.

This clonotype was seen repeatedly, ten times or more. The V call is TRBV6-1, the J call TRBJ1-1; 9 bases are a match to TRBD1. Trimming took 6 bases from V and 6 from J; bases not matched to a gene: 5. This CDR3 is 13 amino acids long. Germline CDR1 MNHNS, CDR2 SASEGT. The chain's CDR3 is CASSATGGSEAFF. The CDR3 DNA sequence: TGTGCCAGCAGCGCGACAGGGGGATCTGAAGCTTTCTTT.

This clonotype was counted a few times. The CDR3 DNA is TGCAGTGCTAGAGCGGCGGGGAGTTGGTACCAAGAGACCCAGTACTTC. Its translation: CSARAAGSWYQETQYF. V usage is TRBV20-1 and J usage is TRBJ2-5; tentative D call: TRBD2 (6 bases). CDR1 is DFQATT, CDR2 SNEGSKA, per germline (reference sequence). The CDR3 sequence is 16 residues long. V was shortened by 1 base and J by 0 bases, with 15 bases between the two germline ends.

This chain joins TRBV27 and TRBJ2-1; D remains ambiguous. Per germline, CDR1 MNHEY and CDR2 SMNVEV (reference sequence). This CDR3 has 13 residues. Trimming left V 6 bases short and J 2 bases short, with 8 bases between. The CDR3 bases are TGTGCCAGCAGCAAGAAAACCTACAATGAGCAGTTCTTC. Translating it yields CASSKKTYNEQFF.

This clonotype appeared many times. The V and J genes are TRBV20-1 and TRBJ2-5, with 9 bases fitting TRBD2. Germline-derived CDR1 and CDR2 are DFQATT and SNEGSKA (reference sequence). The CDR3 length is 14 residues. Germline trimming cut 6 bases from V and 4 bases from J; bases unmatched to any gene: 9. The CDR3 nucleotides read TGCAGTGCCGACGTAGCGGGAGAGCGAGAGACCCAGTACTTC. The encoded protein is CSADVAGERETQYF.